The 14 T cell receptor beta chains presented below share a single source sample, sequenced in a study of blood T cells in healthy people across ages (dated by TCRdb to about 2015). The protocol used for the library was 5' RACE. Sequencing relied on an Illumina HiSeq 2500. A second PCR of roughly 7 to 11 cycles was performed with a sample-barcoded 5' primer and a J-beta primer mix. TCRdb cleaned the public reads at Q25 with fastp, built clones with MiXCR and kept in-frame beta chains. When rows share a CDR3 protein, they turn into one entry using the most common DNA and genes. The table for this sample lists some 710,000 distinct CDR3 sequences; approximately 22% of them were counted only once. Approximately 20% of the sample rests with the top ten. The sequenced sample consisted of blood. All receptors derive from a man between 70 and 80 years old in good health.

V is TRBV28 and J is TRBJ1-1, with D unclear. This CDR3 has 13 residues. Germline CDR1 reads MDHEN; CDR2 reads SYDVKM. Trimming removed 3 bases from V and 7 bases from J, with 12 bases in between. The CDR3 sequence is CASSLRASGEAFF. In DNA, the CDR3 is TGTGCCAGCAGTTTGAGGGCATCCGGTGAAGCTTTCTTT.

J is TRBJ1-4 and V is TRBV29-1, with D possibly TRBD1 on 5 matching bases. In germline, CDR1 is SQVTM, CDR2 ANQGSEA. The CDR3 sequence is 15 residues long. Trimming pared 8 bases from V and 5 bases from J, leaving 21 bases between. The CDR3 region has the DNA TGCAGCTATACTATCGGGGCCCAGTCCAATGAAAAACTGTTTTTT. This sequence encodes CSYTIGAQSNEKLFF.

The chain has TRBV12-3 or TRBV12-4 and TRBJ1-4; D remains unclear. V lost 1 base, J lost 8 bases, and 14 bases lay in between. This CDR3 is 15 amino acids long. CDR3 in DNA: TGTGCCAGCAGTTTAGGCATTGTCACAGTCGAAAAACTGTTTTTT. Translated: CASSLGIVTVEKLFF.

This clonotype occurred a few times. This rearrangement joins TRBV28 to TRBJ2-7; perhaps TRBD2 as D (7 bases). Germline assignment: CDR1 MDHEN and CDR2 SYDVKM. V lost 4 bases, J lost 2 bases, and 12 bases lay in between. The CDR3 is 14 residues long. The CDR3 spells CASSYGGGPYEQYF. The CDR3 coding sequence is TGTGCCAGCAGTTATGGGGGGGGCCCCTACGAGCAGTACTTC.

There are many counts of this clonotype. The V and J genes are TRBV20-1 and TRBJ2-3, with 10 nucleotides matching TRBD1. There are 15 residues in the CDR3. The junction had 9 bases not matched to a gene; V was cut back by 6 bases and J by 3 bases. Germline V CDR1 and CDR2: DFQATT, SNEGSKA (reference sequence). Here the CDR3 reads CSAQNRDRGTDTQYF. The CDR3 DNA sequence: TGCAGTGCCCAAAACCGGGACAGGGGTACAGATACGCAGTATTTT.

The genes are TRBV18 and TRBJ2-7; D tentatively fits TRBD1 or TRBD2 (5 bases each). This CDR3 has 14 residues. Trimming stripped 4 bases from V and 6 bases from J, with 16 bases between. CDR1 is KGHSH and CDR2 is LQKENI in the germline V gene. CDR3 coding DNA: TGTGCCAGCTCACACGGGACGCCCCGATCCGAGCAGTACGTC. Its translation: CASSHGTPRSEQYV.

This clonotype was recorded a few times. The J gene is TRBJ2-1, the V gene TRBV29-1; TRBD2 is a possible D gene (6 bases). The CDR3 runs to 11 residues. Trimming took off 6 bases at V and 10 bases at J, with 13 bases between the two ends. From germline, CDR1 is SQVTM and CDR2 ANQGSEA. CDR3 DNA: TGCAGCGTGCAACCGGGAGCCGAGCAGTTCTTC. Residues: CSVQPGAEQFF.

This clonotype occurred a few times. The V and J genes are TRBV5-1 and TRBJ2-3; 15 bases are shared with TRBD2. This CDR3 comprises 16 residues. Per the germline V gene, CDR1 is SGHRS and CDR2 is YFSETQ. The V segment lost 3 bases and the J segment 5 bases; nucleotides outside the gene matches: 4. The CDR3 region is CASSSPGLAGGDTQYF. The CDR3 DNA sequence: TGCGCCAGCAGCTCACCGGGACTAGCGGGGGGAGATACGCAGTATTTT.

This clonotype was recorded a few times. The CDR3 spells CASSIRGAEAPLHF. In DNA form, the CDR3 reads TGTGCCAGTAGTATCCGGGGGGCAGAGGCTCCCCTCCACTTT. V is TRBV19 and J is TRBJ1-6; weak D call: TRBD1 (6 bases). There are 14 residues in the CDR3. The germline V and J ends were trimmed by 3 bases and 13 bases, with 16 bases remaining between them. Per germline, CDR1 LNHDA and CDR2 SQIVND (reference sequence).

At least ten counts were recorded for this clonotype. The chain joins TRBV20-1 to TRBJ1-5, with 8 bases that match TRBD1. CDR1 DFQATT and CDR2 SNEGSKA come from the germline V gene (reference sequence). The V gene end was trimmed by 1 base and the J gene end by 2 bases; junction bases not matched to a gene: 7. The length of the CDR3 is 16 residues. CDR3: CSARAPDRGGNQPQHF. The DNA for the CDR3 is TGCAGTGCTAGAGCTCCCGACAGGGGTGGCAATCAGCCCCAGCATTTT.

The V call is TRBV11-2, the J call TRBJ2-1, with 8 bases that match TRBD1. Germline lookup yields CDR1 SGHAT and CDR2 FQNNGV. The V and J ends lost 6 bases and 1 base, in that order; junction bases with no gene match: 5. The CDR3 contains 15 residues. The CDR3 here is CASSNGTGSYNEQFF. CDR3 in DNA: TGTGCCAGCAGTAATGGGACAGGATCCTACAATGAGCAGTTCTTC. Full variable domain (missing parts from reference TRBV11-2 and TRBJ2-1): EAGVAQSPRYKIIEKRQSVAFWCNPISGHATLYWYQQILGQGPKLLIQFQNNGVVDDSQLPKDRFSAERLKGVDSTLKIQPAKLEDSAVYLCASSNGTGSYNEQFFGPGTRLTVL.

The chain uses TRBV3-1 and TRBJ2-5; possibly TRBD1 or TRBD2 for D (5 bases each). There are 16 residues in the CDR3. Germline assignment: CDR1 LGHDT and CDR2 YNNKEL (reference sequence). V was trimmed by 5 bases and J by 2 bases, leaving 18 bases between them. DNA for the CDR3: TGTGCCAGCAGCTCAAACGGGGCAGGGAATCAAGAGACCCAGTACTTC. Translation: CASSSNGAGNQETQYF.

Details on this clonotype: A junction boundary mismatches the germline segment, possibly from a read error. The V call is TRBV5-6, the J call TRBJ2-6; possible D gene TRBD2, 6 bases. Germline-derived CDR1 and CDR2 are SGHDT and YYEEEE. The CDR3 runs to 16 residues. The CDR3 loop is CVSSLMRDSGANVLTF. CDR3 in DNA: TGTGTCAGCAGCTTGATGCGGGACTCTGGGGCCAACGTCCTGACTTTC.

This clonotype was seen a few times. The chain is built from TRBV10-1 and TRBJ1-1; D is undetermined. This CDR3 region has 15 residues. The V gene's germline CDR1 is WNHNN and CDR2 SYGVQD (reference sequence). The germline V and J ends were trimmed by 8 bases and 0 bases, with 16 bases remaining between them. The CDR3 DNA is TGCGCCAGCCGAAAACACGGACGGCTGAACACTGAAGCTTTCTTT. This encodes CASRKHGRLNTEAFF.